A selection of T cell receptor beta chains follows, all from one sample in a study of blood T cell repertoires in COVID-19. Assay: immunoSEQ multiplex PCR; the TCRdb copy retains only in-frame clones and omits some. The data hold around 100,000 clones, with roughly 87% observed a single time. Sequenced: peripheral blood. These receptor sequences come from a man aged 18 to 29 with COVID-19, enrolled during active disease. Each CDR3 is given with its conserved first and last residue. The D gene is left open where the match is weak. A clone size is listed for some rows: how often the clone was seen (once, few, many), or a class if it is expanded.

cdr3_aa: CASSRDSGLTDTQYF
cdr3_nt: TGTGCCAGCAGCCGGGACTCCGGGCTCACAGATACGCAGTATTTT
clone_size: .
j_call: TRBJ2-3
v_call: TRBV11-3
d_call: .

cdr3_aa: CASSNAARRITGELFF
cdr3_nt: TGTGCCAGTAGTAATGCGGCACGCCGGATCACCGGGGAGCTGTTTTTT
clone_size: .
j_call: TRBJ2-2
v_call: TRBV19
d_call: .

cdr3_aa: CASRSGGGYEQYF
cdr3_nt: TGTGCCAGCAGATCGGGCGGAGGTTACGAGCAGTACTTC
clone_size: .
j_call: TRBJ2-7
v_call: TRBV7-9
d_call: .

cdr3_aa: CAWSRGTAYGYTF
cdr3_nt: TGTGCCTGGAGTCGGGGGACAGCCTATGGCTACACCTTC
clone_size: .
j_call: TRBJ1-2
v_call: TRBV30
d_call: TRBD1

cdr3_aa: CASSEAEGTSVIF
cdr3_nt: TGTGCCAGCAGTGAAGCGGAGGGGACTAGCGTTATCTTC
clone_size: .
j_call: TRBJ2-1
v_call: TRBV2
d_call: TRBD2

cdr3_aa: CASSLGGRPYEQYF
cdr3_nt: TGTGCCAGCAGCTTGGGCGGGAGACCCTACGAGCAGTACTTC
clone_size: .
j_call: TRBJ2-7
v_call: TRBV7-2
d_call: TRBD2

cdr3_aa: CASSPLAGSSYNEQFF
cdr3_nt: TGTGCCAGCAGCCCTCTAGCGGGAAGCTCCTACAATGAGCAGTTCTTC
clone_size: few
j_call: TRBJ2-1
v_call: TRBV5-6
d_call: TRBD2

cdr3_aa: CASSLGQGPGQPQHF
cdr3_nt: TGTGCCAGCAGCTTGGGACAGGGGCCCGGGCAGCCCCAGCATTTT
clone_size: .
j_call: TRBJ1-5
v_call: TRBV11-2
d_call: TRBD1

cdr3_aa: CASSLEQISTDTQYF
cdr3_nt: TGCGCCAGCAGCTTGGAACAGATTAGCACAGATACGCAGTATTTT
clone_size: .
j_call: TRBJ2-3
v_call: TRBV5-1
d_call: .

cdr3_aa: CASSLAGQGQETQYF
cdr3_nt: TGTGCCAGCAGCTTGGCCGGACAGGGGCAAGAGACCCAGTACTTC
clone_size: .
j_call: TRBJ2-5
v_call: TRBV5-6
d_call: TRBD1

cdr3_aa: CAISEGGGNQPQHF
cdr3_nt: TGTGCCATCAGTGAGGGCGGGGGAAATCAGCCCCAGCATTTT
clone_size: .
j_call: TRBJ1-5
v_call: TRBV10-3
d_call: .

cdr3_aa: CAFPPKASYEQYF
cdr3_nt: TGTGCTTTCCCCCCGAAAGCATCCTACGAGCAGTACTTC
clone_size: once
j_call: TRBJ2-7
v_call: TRBV10-3
d_call: .

cdr3_aa: CASSLSPREWPYEQYF
cdr3_nt: TGTGCCAGCAGCCTCTCGCCCAGGGAATGGCCCTACGAGCAGTACTTC
clone_size: .
j_call: TRBJ2-7
v_call: TRBV6-2/TRBV6-3
d_call: .

cdr3_aa: CASSTGLFNYGYTF
cdr3_nt: TGTGCCAGCAGCACAGGCCTATTCAACTATGGCTACACCTTC
clone_size: .
j_call: TRBJ1-2
v_call: TRBV5-5
d_call: .

cdr3_aa: CASSQVSGRGSETQYF
cdr3_nt: TGTGCCAGCAGCCAAGTAAGCGGGAGGGGGTCGGAGACCCAGTACTTC
clone_size: .
j_call: TRBJ2-5
v_call: TRBV14
d_call: TRBD2

cdr3_aa: CASSRPPSGRAVAGELFF
cdr3_nt: TGCGCCAGCAGCCGACCCCCGAGCGGGAGGGCCGTAGCCGGGGAGCTGTTTTTT
clone_size: .
j_call: TRBJ2-2
v_call: TRBV5-1
d_call: TRBD2

cdr3_aa: CASSQRGQLNTEAFF
cdr3_nt: TGCGCCAGCAGCCAACGGGGACAGCTGAACACTGAAGCTTTCTTT
clone_size: once
j_call: TRBJ1-1
v_call: TRBV4-1
d_call: TRBD1

cdr3_aa: CASSETGAMGYEQYF
cdr3_nt: TGCGCCAGCAGCGAAACAGGGGCGATGGGCTACGAGCAGTACTTC
clone_size: .
j_call: TRBJ2-7
v_call: TRBV5-1
d_call: TRBD1

cdr3_aa: CASSLEGARNQPQHF
cdr3_nt: TGTGCCAGCAGCTTAGAGGGGGCCCGCAATCAGCCCCAGCATTTT
clone_size: once
j_call: TRBJ1-5
v_call: TRBV11-2
d_call: .

cdr3_aa: CASSLVGGALGTQYF
cdr3_nt: TGTGCCAGCAGCTTAGTGGGTGGGGCCCTGGGGACCCAGTACTTC
clone_size: .
j_call: TRBJ2-5
v_call: TRBV11-2
d_call: .

cdr3_aa: CASSEGGMRQAFF
cdr3_nt: TGTGCCAGTAGTGAGGGGGGGATGAGACAAGCTTTCTTT
clone_size: .
j_call: TRBJ1-1
v_call: TRBV19
d_call: .

cdr3_aa: CASRSPPGQGTDEQFF
cdr3_nt: TGTGCCAGCAGGTCACCTCCGGGACAGGGTACCGATGAGCAGTTCTTC
clone_size: .
j_call: TRBJ2-1
v_call: TRBV28
d_call: TRBD1

cdr3_aa: CASSYGTDNEQFF
cdr3_nt: TGCGCCAGCAGCTATGGGACAGACAATGAGCAGTTCTTC
clone_size: .
j_call: TRBJ2-1
v_call: TRBV5-1
d_call: TRBD1

cdr3_aa: CASSPLVTDNSPLHF
cdr3_nt: TGTGCCAGCAGTCCTTTAGTTACCGATAATTCACCCCTCCACTTT
clone_size: few
j_call: TRBJ1-6
v_call: TRBV28
d_call: .

cdr3_aa: CASSPRTPGQGSEQYF
cdr3_nt: TGTGCCAGCTCACCACGGACTCCGGGACAGGGATCCGAGCAGTACTTC
clone_size: once
j_call: TRBJ2-7
v_call: TRBV18
d_call: TRBD1

cdr3_aa: CASSLDRGRDGYTF
cdr3_nt: TGTGCCAGCAGTTTAGACAGGGGGCGGGATGGCTACACCTTC
clone_size: .
j_call: TRBJ1-2
v_call: TRBV6-5
d_call: TRBD1

cdr3_aa: CASSPGVSTGELFF
cdr3_nt: TGTGCCAGCAGCCCGGGAGTTTCGACCGGGGAGCTGTTTTTT
clone_size: .
j_call: TRBJ2-2
v_call: TRBV7-3
d_call: .

cdr3_aa: CASSPGYEQYF
cdr3_nt: TGTGCCAGCAGCCCCGGCTACGAGCAGTACTTC
clone_size: .
j_call: TRBJ2-7
v_call: TRBV11-2
d_call: .

cdr3_aa: CASSVRLGEGYTF
cdr3_nt: TGTGCCAGCAGCGTCCGGTTGGGAGAAGGCTACACCTTC
clone_size: .
j_call: TRBJ1-2
v_call: TRBV9
d_call: .

cdr3_aa: CASSPNPTGKGYGYTF
cdr3_nt: TGCGCCAGCAGCCCTAACCCGACAGGGAAGGGCTATGGCTACACCTTC
clone_size: .
j_call: TRBJ1-2
v_call: TRBV5-1
d_call: TRBD1

cdr3_aa: CASSRGLAGETYEQYF
cdr3_nt: TGTGCCAGCAGCCGCGGACTAGCGGGAGAGACCTACGAGCAGTACTTC
clone_size: .
j_call: TRBJ2-7
v_call: TRBV5-6
d_call: TRBD2

cdr3_aa: CASYPGTGKMNTEAFF
cdr3_nt: TGTGCCAGCTACCCTGGGACAGGAAAGATGAACACTGAAGCTTTCTTT
clone_size: .
j_call: TRBJ1-1
v_call: TRBV28
d_call: TRBD1

cdr3_aa: CASSWDSRDSRAGELFF
cdr3_nt: TGCGCCAGCAGCTGGGACAGTCGGGACTCGAGGGCCGGGGAGCTGTTTTTT
clone_size: .
j_call: TRBJ2-2
v_call: TRBV5-1
d_call: .

cdr3_aa: CASSKDAAKNIQYF
cdr3_nt: TGTGCCAGCAGTAAAGATGCGGCCAAAAACATTCAGTACTTC
clone_size: few
j_call: TRBJ2-4
v_call: TRBV6-2/TRBV6-3
d_call: .

cdr3_aa: CASNKPGAYEQYF
cdr3_nt: TGTGCCAGCAACAAACCCGGAGCCTACGAGCAGTACTTC
clone_size: .
j_call: TRBJ2-7
v_call: TRBV7-2
d_call: .

cdr3_aa: CASSNPPTGDRLSNQPQHF
cdr3_nt: TGTGCCAGCAGCAACCCGCCTACCGGGGACAGGCTTAGCAATCAGCCCCAGCATTTT
clone_size: .
j_call: TRBJ1-5
v_call: TRBV7-9
d_call: TRBD1

cdr3_aa: CALEMPSSIIF
cdr3_nt: TGTGCCCTCGAGATGCCTTCATCCATTATCTTC
clone_size: once
j_call: TRBJ1-2
v_call: TRBV10-3
d_call: .

cdr3_aa: CASSEPLWSGEANEQFF
cdr3_nt: TGTGCCAGCAGCGAACCACTATGGAGCGGAGAGGCCAATGAGCAGTTCTTC
clone_size: .
j_call: TRBJ2-1
v_call: TRBV7-3
d_call: .

cdr3_aa: CASSSATGGWGQETQYF
cdr3_nt: TGTGCCAGCAGTTCGGCGACAGGGGGTTGGGGGCAAGAGACCCAGTACTTC
clone_size: .
j_call: TRBJ2-5
v_call: TRBV28
d_call: TRBD1